This T cell receptor (beta chain) appears in the sequencing data of a study of shared clonotypes between healthy human individuals. TCRdb keeps only in-frame clones here, not all; method: immunoSEQ multiplex PCR. This table holds more than 550,000 clones, just over 90% found once. In germline, CDR1 is MNHNS, CDR2 SASEGT. The CDR3 runs 12 residues. V gave up 0 bases and J gave up 5 bases, with 3 bases separating them. Cells designated naive CD8 were CD45RO-negative and were positively selected for CCR7, with terminally differentiated effector memory CD45RA+ cells excluded. The chain is built from TRBV6-1 and TRBJ2-3; no reliable D call. The receptor's source is a man aged 25-45 years in good health. Sequenced sample: naive CD8+ T cells sorted from blood. The CDR3 spells CASSEARDTQYF. The DNA of the CDR3 is TGTGCCAGCAGTGAAGCCAGAGATACGCAGTATTTT.